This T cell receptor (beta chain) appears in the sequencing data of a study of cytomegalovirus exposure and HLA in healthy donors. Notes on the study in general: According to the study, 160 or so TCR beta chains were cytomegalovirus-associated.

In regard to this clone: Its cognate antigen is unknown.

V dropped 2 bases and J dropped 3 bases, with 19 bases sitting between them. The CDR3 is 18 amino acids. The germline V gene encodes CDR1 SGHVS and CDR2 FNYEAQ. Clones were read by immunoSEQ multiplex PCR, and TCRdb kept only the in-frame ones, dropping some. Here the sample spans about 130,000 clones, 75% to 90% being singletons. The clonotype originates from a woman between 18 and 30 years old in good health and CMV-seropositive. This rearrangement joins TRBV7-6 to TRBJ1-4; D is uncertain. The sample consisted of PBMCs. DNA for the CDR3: TGTGCCAGCAGCTTACTACCTCTCCCGTATCCTGCTAATGAAAAACTGTTTTTT. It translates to CASSLLPLPYPANEKLFF.